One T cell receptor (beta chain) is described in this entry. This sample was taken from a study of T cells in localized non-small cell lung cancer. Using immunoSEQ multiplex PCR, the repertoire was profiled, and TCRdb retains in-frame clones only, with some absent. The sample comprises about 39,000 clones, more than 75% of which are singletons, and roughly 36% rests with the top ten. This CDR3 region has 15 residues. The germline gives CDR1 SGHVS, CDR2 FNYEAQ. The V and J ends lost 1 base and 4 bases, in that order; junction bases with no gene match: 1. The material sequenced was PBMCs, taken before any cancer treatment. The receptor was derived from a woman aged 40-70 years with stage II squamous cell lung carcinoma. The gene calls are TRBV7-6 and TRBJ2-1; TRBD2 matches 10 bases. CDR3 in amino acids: CASSLEAGGYNEQFF. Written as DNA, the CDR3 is TGTGCCAGCAGCTTAGAAGCGGGGGGGTACAATGAGCAGTTCTTC.